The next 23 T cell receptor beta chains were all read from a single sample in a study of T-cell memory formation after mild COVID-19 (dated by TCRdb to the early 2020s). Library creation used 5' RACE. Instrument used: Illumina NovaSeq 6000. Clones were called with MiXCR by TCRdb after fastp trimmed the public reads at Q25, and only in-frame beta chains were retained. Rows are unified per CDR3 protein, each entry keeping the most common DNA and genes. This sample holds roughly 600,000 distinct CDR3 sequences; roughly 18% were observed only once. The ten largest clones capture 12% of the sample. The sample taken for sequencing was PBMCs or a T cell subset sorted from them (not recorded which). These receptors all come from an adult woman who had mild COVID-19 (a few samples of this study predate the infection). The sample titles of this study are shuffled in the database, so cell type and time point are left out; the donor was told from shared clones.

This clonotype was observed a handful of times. In nucleotides, the CDR3 is TGTGCCAGTAGTATAGAAGACAACACCGGGGAGCTGTTTTTT. This sequence encodes CASSIEDNTGELFF. This chain connects TRBV19 to TRBJ2-2; D gene ambiguous. In germline, CDR1 is LNHDA, CDR2 SQIVND (reference sequence). The V end was cut by 0 bases, the J end by 2 bases, with 4 bases between. The CDR3 has 14 residues.

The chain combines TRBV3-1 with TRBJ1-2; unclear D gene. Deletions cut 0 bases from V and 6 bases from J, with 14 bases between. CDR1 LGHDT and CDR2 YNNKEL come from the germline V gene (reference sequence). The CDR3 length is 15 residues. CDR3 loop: CASSQDLRVSDGYTF. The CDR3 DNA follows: TGTGCCAGCAGCCAAGATCTCAGAGTATCCGATGGCTACACCTTC.

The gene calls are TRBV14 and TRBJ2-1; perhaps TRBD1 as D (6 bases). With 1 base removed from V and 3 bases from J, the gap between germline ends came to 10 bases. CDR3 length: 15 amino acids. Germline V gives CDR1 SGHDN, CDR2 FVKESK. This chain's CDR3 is CASSQGTALYNEQFF. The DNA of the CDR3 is TGTGCCAGCAGCCAAGGGACAGCGCTCTACAATGAGCAGTTCTTC.

The CDR3 nucleotides read TGTGCCAGCAGCCAAGATGTGGGCGGGGAGACCCAGTACTTC. It specifies CASSQDVGGETQYF. V usage is TRBV3-1 and J usage is TRBJ2-5; tentatively, D is TRBD2 (5 bases). V was cut by 0 bases and J by 5 bases, with 10 bases left in between. The length of the CDR3 is 14 residues. Germline assignment: CDR1 LGHDT and CDR2 YNNKEL (reference sequence).

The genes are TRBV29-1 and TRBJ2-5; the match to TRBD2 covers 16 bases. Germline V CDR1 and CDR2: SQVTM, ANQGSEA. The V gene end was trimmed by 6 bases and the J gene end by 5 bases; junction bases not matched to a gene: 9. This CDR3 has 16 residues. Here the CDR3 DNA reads TGCAGCGTCCAAAGGGGACTAGCGGGAGGGTCGGAGACCCAGTACTTC. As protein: CSVQRGLAGGSETQYF. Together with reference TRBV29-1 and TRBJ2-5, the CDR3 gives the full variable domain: SAVISQKPSRDICQRGTSLTIQCQVDSQVTMMFWYRQQPGQSLTLIATANQGSEATYESGFVIDKFPISRPNLTFSTLTVSNMSPEDSSIYLCSVQRGLAGGSETQYFGPGTRLLVL.

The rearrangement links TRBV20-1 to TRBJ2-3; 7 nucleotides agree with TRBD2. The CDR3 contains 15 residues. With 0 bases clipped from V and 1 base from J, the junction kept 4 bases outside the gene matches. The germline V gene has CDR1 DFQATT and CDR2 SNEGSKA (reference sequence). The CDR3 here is CSARDRGDRTDTQYF. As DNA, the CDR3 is TGCAGTGCTAGAGATCGGGGGGATCGCACAGATACGCAGTATTTT.

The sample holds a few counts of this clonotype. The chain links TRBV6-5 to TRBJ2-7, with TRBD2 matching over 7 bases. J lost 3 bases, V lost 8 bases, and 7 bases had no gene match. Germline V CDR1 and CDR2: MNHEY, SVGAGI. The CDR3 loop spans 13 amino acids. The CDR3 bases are TGTGCCAGCGGGTGGGGGGGATTCTACGAGCAGTACTTC. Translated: CASGWGGFYEQYF.

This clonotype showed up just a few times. DNA of the CDR3: TGCGCCAGCAGTCCGCTCAGGACAGGGCGAGACATTCAGTACTTC. This sequence encodes CASSPLRTGRDIQYF. This rearrangement joins TRBV23-1 to TRBJ2-4; 8 positions agree with TRBD1. TRBV23-1 is labeled an ORF, and its function is uncertain. The CDR3 covers 15 residues. The ends lost 4 bases at V and 8 bases at J; junction bases unmatched: 10.

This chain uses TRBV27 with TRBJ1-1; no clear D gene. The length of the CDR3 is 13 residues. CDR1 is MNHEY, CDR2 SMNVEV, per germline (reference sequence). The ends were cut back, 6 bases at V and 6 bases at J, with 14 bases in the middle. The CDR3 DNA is TGTGCCAGCAGCCCCATCGAGGAACCTGAAGCTTTCTTT. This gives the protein CASSPIEEPEAFF.

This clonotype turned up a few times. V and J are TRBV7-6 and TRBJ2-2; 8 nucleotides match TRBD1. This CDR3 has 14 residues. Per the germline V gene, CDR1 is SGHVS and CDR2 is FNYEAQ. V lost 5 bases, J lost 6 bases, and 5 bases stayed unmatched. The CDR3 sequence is CASSQGAWAGELFF. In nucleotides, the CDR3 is TGTGCCAGCAGCCAGGGGGCCTGGGCCGGGGAGCTGTTTTTT.

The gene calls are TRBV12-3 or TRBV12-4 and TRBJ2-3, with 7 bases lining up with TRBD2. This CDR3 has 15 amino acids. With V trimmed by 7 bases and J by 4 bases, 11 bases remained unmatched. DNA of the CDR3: TGTGCCAGCACCTCCCGAGGGGAGGGGTCAGATACGCAGTATTTT. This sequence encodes CASTSRGEGSDTQYF.

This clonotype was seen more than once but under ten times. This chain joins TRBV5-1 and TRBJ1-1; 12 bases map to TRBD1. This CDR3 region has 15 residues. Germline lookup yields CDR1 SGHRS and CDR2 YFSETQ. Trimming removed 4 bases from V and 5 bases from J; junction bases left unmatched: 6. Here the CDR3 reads CASSPGQGAGTEAFF. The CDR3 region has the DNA TGCGCCAGCAGCCCGGGACAGGGGGCAGGGACTGAAGCTTTCTTT.

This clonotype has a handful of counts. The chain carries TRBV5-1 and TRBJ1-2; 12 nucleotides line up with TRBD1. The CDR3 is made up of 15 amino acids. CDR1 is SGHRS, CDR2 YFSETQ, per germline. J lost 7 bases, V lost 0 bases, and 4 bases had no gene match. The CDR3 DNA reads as TGCGCCAGCAGCTTGGCGGGACAGGGGGCGACTGGCTACACCTTC. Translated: CASSLAGQGATGYTF.

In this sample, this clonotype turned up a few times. CDR3 DNA: TGTGCCAGCAGCCTACGGACTAGTCGGGGCAATGAGCAGTTCTTC. It translates to CASSLRTSRGNEQFF. The genes are TRBV3-1 and TRBJ2-1; 7 bases map to TRBD2. In germline, CDR1 is LGHDT, CDR2 YNNKEL (reference sequence). V trimming: 4 bases; J trimming: 6 bases; junction bases outside the gene matches: 9. CDR3 length equals 15 residues.

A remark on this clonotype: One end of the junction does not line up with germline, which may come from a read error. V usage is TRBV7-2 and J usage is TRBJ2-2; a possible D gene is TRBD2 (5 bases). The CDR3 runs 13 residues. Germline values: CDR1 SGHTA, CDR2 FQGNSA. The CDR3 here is CASSSVNTGELFF. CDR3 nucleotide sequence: TGTGCCAGCAGCTCCGTGAACACCGGGGAGCTATTTTTT.

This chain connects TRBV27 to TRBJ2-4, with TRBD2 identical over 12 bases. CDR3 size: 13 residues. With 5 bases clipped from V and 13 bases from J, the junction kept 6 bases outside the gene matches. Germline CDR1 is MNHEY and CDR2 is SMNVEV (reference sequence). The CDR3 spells CASSPRLAGAQYF. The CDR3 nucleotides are TGTGCCAGCAGTCCCCGACTAGCGGGGGCCCAGTACTTC.

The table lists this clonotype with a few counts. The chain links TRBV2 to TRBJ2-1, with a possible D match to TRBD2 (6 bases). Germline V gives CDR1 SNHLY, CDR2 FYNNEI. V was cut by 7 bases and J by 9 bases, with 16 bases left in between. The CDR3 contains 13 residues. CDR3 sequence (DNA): TGTGCCAGCACTGGGGACTCCGTTAGTGAGCAGTTCTTC. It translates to CASTGDSVSEQFF.

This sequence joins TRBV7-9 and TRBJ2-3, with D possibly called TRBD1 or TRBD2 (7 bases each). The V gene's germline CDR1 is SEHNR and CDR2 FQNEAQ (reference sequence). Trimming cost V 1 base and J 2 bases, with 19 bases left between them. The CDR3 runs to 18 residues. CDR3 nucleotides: TGTGCCAGCAGCTTAGGGAGATCAGCGGGACAGCTCACAGATACGCAGTATTTT. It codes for CASSLGRSAGQLTDTQYF. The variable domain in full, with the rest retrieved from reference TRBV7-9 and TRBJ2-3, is DTGVSQNPRHKITKRGQNVTFRCDPISEHNRLYWYRQTLGQGPEFLTYFQNEAQLEKSRLLSDRFSAERPKGSFSTLEIQRTEQGDSAMYLCASSLGRSAGQLTDTQYFGPGTRLTVL.

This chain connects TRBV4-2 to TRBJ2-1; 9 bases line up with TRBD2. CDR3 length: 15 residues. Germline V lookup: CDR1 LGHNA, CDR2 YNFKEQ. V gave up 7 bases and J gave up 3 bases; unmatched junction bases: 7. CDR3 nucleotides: TGTGCCAGCACCTCTAGCGGGGCGATCTACAATGAGCAGTTCTTC. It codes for CASTSSGAIYNEQFF.

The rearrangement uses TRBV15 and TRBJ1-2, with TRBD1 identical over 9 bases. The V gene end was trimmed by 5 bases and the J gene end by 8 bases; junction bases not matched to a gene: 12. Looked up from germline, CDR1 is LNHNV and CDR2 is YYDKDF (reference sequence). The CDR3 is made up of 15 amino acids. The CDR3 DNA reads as TGTGCCACCAGCGGCGAGGGACAGGGATTTGAAGGCTACACCTTC. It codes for CATSGEGQGFEGYTF.

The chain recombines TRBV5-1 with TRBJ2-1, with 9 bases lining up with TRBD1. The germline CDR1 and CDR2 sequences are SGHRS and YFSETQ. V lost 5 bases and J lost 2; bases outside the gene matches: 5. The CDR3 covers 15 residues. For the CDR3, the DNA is TGCGCCAGCAGTAGACAGGGGGGCCCCTACAATGAGCAGTTCTTC. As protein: CASSRQGGPYNEQFF. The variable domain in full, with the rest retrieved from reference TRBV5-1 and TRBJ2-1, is KAGVTQTPRYLIKTRGQQVTLSCSPISGHRSVSWYQQTPGQGLQFLFEYFSETQRNKGNFPGRFSGRQFSNSRSEMNVSTLELGDSALYLCASSRQGGPYNEQFFGPGTRLTVL.

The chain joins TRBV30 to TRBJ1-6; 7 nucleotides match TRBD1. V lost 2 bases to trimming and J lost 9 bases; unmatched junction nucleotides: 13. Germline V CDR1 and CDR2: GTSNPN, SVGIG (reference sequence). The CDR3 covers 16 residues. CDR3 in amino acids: CAWSYPGQVFGSPLHF. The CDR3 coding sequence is TGTGCCTGGAGTTACCCTGGACAGGTTTTCGGTTCACCCCTCCACTTT.

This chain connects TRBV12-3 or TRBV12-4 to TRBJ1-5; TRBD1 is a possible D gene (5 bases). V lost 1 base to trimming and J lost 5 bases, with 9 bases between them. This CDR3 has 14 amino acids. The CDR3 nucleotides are TGTGCCAGCAGTTTAGGAGGGGCCCATCAGCCCCAGCATTTT. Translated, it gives CASSLGGAHQPQHF.